The following is a T cell receptor beta chain sequence with its context. Its antigen target is currently unknown. Base-call qualities are not available, and no considerably larger clone is one nucleotide away. Taken with the paper, the label for treatment or condition translates to: in vitro stimulation with specific CMV peptide epitopes to enrich CMV-specific T cells. TCRdb shows the sequencer as Illumina HiSeq 1500. Through fastp at Q25 and MiXCR, TCRdb rebuilt clones from the public reads, retaining in-frame beta chains. Here each entry gathers all rows of one CDR3 protein and keeps the most common genes and DNA. Recorded for this sample are about 69,000 distinct CDR3 sequences; 25% to 30% of them occurred a single time. Of the sample, 50% to 70% falls within the top ten clones. This specimen belongs to a study of T cell repertoires in cytomegalovirus infection (dated by TCRdb to the late 2010s). Broadly, across the study: Peptide stimulations targeted recently identified HLA-C-restricted CMV epitopes, whose presentation resists viral immunomodulation, together with well-studied HLA-B-restricted epitopes. Because public TCR beta signatures pointed to carriage of CMV infection together with the matching HLA type, the HLA type of each donor mattered for the analysis.

Results and caveats for the whole study, not just this receptor: In both this cohort and an independent cohort of 300 to 450 donors, the cumulative frequency of public TCR beta family members distinguished carriers of CMV infection plus the relevant HLA type. In the ex vivo response, HLA-C-restricted CMV-specific TCR beta clonotypes were dominant, and in two of eight donors the single most frequent clonotype came from this HLA-C-restricted group.

The V and J ends are trimmed by 3 bases and 9 bases, leaving 13 bases between them. The CDR3 has 13 amino acids, counting the end cysteine and phenylalanine. Left in the record is the CDR3 DNA by itself, 39 bases read in frame from the first base. The source was CD8+ T cells from cultured PBMCs, collected from culture after CMV antigen stimulation. This receptor was taken from a human donor in good health (CMV status not recorded). Some clones in this sample may be carry-over from other donors' samples. The rearranged segments are TRBV12-3 or TRBV12-4 and TRBJ2-3; the D gene is not confidently resolved. The nucleotides are TGTGCCAGCAGTTTCGGAACAGCCGAAACGCAGTATTTT. This translates into CASSFGTAETQYF.